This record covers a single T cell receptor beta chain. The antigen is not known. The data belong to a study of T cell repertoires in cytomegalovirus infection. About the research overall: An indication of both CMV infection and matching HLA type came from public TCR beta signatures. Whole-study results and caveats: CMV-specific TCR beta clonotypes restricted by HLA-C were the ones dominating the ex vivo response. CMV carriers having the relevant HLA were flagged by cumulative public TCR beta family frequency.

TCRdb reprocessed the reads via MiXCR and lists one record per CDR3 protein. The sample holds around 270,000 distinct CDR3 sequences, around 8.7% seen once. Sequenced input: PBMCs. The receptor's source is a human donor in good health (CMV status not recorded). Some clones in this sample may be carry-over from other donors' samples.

The CDR3 DNA sequence: TGTGCCAGCAGCTCTCGGGAACTTTACAATGAGCAGTTCTTC. This encodes CASSSRELYNEQFF. The chain recombines TRBV5-5 with TRBJ2-1; weak D call: TRBD2 (5 bases). This CDR3 is 14 amino acids long. Germline V CDR1 and CDR2: SGHKS, YYEKEE (reference sequence). The V gene lost 3 bases and the J gene lost 4 bases, with 11 bases spanning the gap.